This TCR beta chain was documented in a study of Graves' ophthalmopathy and Graves' hyperthyroidism. A remark on this clonotype: Just one base apart from a much larger clone, this may be a read error.

The germline gives CDR1 SGHTA, CDR2 FQGNSA. The CDR3 contains 13 residues. V was shortened by 7 bases and J by 5 bases, with 12 bases between the two germline ends. Amplification of TCR beta CDR3 regions used RNA transcripts. The workflow started with a first-round RT-PCR run with HTBI primers and then moved on to a second-round multiplex PCR. TCRdb fed the multiplex PCR reads into MiXCR, producing one record per CDR3 protein. The table records hundreds of thousands of distinct CDR3 sequences, 35% to 45% of them present only once. If patients had other autoimmune diseases, uncontrolled infections, pregnancy or lactation, they were excluded. Orbital computed tomography, together with clinical symptoms, serum thyroxine, TRAb and thyroid ultrasound, was used for diagnosis.

The clonotype comes from an adult man with Graves' ophthalmopathy. Sequencing was carried out using peripheral blood. The V gene is TRBV7-2, the J gene TRBJ1-5, with D hard to call. The CDR3 bases are TGTGCCAGCACCACCCCGGAGGATCAGCCCCAGCATTTT. Amino acid sequence: CASTTPEDQPQHF.